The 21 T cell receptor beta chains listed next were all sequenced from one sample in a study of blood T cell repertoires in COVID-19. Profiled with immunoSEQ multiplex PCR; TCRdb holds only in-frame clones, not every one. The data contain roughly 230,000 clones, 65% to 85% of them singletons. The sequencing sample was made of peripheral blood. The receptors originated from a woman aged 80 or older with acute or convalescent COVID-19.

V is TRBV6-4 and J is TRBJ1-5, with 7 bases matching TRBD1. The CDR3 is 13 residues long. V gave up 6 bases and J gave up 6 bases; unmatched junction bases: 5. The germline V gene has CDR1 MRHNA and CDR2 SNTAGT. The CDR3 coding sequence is TGTGCCAGCAGATTACAGGGGCGTCAGCCCCAGCATTTT. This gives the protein CASRLQGRQPQHF.

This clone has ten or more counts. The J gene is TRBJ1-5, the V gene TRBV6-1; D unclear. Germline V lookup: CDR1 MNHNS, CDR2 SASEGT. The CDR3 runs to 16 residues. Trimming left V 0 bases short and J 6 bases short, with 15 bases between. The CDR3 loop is CASSEALSGSGQPQHF. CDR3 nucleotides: TGTGCCAGCAGTGAAGCGCTATCGGGAAGTGGTCAGCCCCAGCATTTT.

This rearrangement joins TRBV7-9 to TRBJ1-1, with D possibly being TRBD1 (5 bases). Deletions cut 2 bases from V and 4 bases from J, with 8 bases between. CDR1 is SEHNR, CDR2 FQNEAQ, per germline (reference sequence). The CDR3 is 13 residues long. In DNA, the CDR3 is TGTGCCAGCAGCTTAATGGGGGGCACTGAAGCTTTCTTT. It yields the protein CASSLMGGTEAFF.

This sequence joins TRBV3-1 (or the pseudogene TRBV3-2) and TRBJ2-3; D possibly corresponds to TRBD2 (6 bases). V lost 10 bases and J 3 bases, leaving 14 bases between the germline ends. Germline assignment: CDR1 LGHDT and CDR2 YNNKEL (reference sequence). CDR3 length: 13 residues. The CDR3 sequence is CATSRRGTDTQYF. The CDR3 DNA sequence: TGTGCCACCTCGAGGAGGGGAACAGATACGCAGTATTTT.

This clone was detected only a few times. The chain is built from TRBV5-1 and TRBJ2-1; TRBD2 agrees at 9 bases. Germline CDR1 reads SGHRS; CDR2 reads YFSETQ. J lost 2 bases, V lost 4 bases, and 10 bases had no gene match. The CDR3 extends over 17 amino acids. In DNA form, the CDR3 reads TGCGCCAGCAGCCTAAACGGACTAGCGAATACCTACAATGAGCAGTTCTTC. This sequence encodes CASSLNGLANTYNEQFF.

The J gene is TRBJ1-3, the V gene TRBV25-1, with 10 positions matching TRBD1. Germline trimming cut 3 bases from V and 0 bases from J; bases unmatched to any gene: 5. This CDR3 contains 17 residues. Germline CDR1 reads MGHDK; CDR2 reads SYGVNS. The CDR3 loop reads CASSDRTGGFSGNTIYF. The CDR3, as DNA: TGTGCCAGCAGTGACCGGACAGGGGGATTCTCTGGAAACACCATATATTTT.

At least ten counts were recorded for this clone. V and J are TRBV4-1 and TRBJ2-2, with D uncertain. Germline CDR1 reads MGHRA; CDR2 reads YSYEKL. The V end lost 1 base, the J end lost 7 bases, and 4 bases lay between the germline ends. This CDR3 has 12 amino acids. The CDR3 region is CASSQVLGELFF. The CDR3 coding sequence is TGCGCCAGCAGCCAAGTTCTCGGGGAGCTGTTTTTT.

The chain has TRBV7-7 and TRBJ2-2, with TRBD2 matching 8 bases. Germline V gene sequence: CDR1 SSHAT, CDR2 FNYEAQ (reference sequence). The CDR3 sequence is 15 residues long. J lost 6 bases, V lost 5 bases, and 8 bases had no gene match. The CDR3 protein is CASSLIAGSPGELFF. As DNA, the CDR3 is TGTGCCAGCAGCCTTATAGCGGGAAGCCCCGGGGAGCTGTTTTTT.

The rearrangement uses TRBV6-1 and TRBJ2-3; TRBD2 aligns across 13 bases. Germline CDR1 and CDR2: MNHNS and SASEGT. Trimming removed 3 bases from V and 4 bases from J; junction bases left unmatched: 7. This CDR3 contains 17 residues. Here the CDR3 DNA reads TGTGCCAGCAGTGAGATTGCCGGACTAGCGGGAGCAGATACGCAGTATTTT. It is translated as CASSEIAGLAGADTQYF.

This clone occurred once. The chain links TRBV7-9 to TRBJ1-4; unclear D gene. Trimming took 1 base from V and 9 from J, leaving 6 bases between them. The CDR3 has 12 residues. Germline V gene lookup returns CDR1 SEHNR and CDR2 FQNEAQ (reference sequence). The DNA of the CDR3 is TGTGCCAGCAGCTTAGTAAATCAAAAACTGTTTTTT. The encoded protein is CASSLVNQKLFF.

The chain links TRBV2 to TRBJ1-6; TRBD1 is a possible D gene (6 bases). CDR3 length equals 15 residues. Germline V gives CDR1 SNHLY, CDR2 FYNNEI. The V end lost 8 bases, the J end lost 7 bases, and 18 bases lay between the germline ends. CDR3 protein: CASARFGQLNSPLHF. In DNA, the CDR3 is TGTGCCAGCGCCCGATTCGGACAGCTCAATTCACCCCTCCACTTT.

The CDR3 reads CASSPGGQLNTEAFF. Written as DNA, the CDR3 is TGTGCCAGCAGCCCAGGAGGCCAGTTGAACACTGAAGCTTTCTTT. This chain connects TRBV7-8 to TRBJ1-1; D not resolved. CDR1 SGHVS and CDR2 FQNEAQ come from the germline V gene. The CDR3 has 15 residues. V gave up 5 bases and J gave up 0 bases, with 13 bases separating them. The full variable domain, its missing parts supplied by reference TRBV7-8 and TRBJ1-1, is GAGVSQSPRYKVAKRGQDVALRCDPISGHVSLFWYQQALGQGPEFLTYFQNEAQLDKSGLPSDRFFAERPEGSVSTLKIQRTQQEDSAVYLCASSPGGQLNTEAFFGQGTRLTVV.

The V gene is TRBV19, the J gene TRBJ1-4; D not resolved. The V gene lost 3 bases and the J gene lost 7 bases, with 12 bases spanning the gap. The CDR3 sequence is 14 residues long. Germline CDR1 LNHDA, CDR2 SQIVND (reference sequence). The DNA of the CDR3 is TGTGCCAGTAGTATGGTCGGGGAGACTGAAAAACTGTTTTTT. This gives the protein CASSMVGETEKLFF.

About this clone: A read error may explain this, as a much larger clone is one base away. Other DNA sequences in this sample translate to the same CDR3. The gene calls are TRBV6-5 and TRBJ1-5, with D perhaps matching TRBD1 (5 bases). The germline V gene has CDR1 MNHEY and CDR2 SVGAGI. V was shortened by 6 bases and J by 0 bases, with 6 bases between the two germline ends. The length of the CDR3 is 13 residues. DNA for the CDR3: TGTGCCAGCAGGGGGGGTAGCAATCAGCCCCAGCATTTT. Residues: CASRGGSNQPQHF.

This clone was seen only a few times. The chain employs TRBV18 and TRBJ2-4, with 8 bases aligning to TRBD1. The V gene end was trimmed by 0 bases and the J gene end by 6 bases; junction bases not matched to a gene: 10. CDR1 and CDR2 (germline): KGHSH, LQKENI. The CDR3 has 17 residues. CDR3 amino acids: CASSPPNLGQGGNIQYF. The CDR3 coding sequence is TGTGCCAGCTCACCACCGAATCTTGGACAGGGCGGAAACATTCAGTACTTC.

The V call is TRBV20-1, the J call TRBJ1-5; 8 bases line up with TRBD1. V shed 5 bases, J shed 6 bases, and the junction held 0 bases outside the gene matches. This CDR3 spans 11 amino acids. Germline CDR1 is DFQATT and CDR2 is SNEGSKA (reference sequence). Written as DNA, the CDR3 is TGCAGTGCTCAGGGGGCTCAGCCCCAGCATTTT. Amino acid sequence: CSAQGAQPQHF.

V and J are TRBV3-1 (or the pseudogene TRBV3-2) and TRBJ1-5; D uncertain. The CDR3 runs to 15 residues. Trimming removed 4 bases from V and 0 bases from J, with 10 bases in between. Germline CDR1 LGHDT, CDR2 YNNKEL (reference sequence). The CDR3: CASSPMRDSNQPQHF. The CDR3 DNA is TGTGCCAGCAGCCCCATGAGAGATAGCAATCAGCCCCAGCATTTT.

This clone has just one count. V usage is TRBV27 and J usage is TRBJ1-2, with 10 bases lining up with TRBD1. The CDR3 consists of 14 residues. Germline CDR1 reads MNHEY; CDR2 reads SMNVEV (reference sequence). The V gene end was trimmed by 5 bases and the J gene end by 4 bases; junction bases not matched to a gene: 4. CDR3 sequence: CASSPGQGTYGYTF. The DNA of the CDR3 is TGTGCCAGCAGTCCGGGACAGGGGACCTATGGCTACACCTTC.

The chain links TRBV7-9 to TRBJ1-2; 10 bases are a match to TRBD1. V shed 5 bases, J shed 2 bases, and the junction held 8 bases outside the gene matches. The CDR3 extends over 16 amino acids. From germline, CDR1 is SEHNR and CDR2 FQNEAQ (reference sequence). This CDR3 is CASSPGDRGRNYGYTF. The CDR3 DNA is TGTGCCAGCAGCCCCGGGGACAGGGGCCGAAACTATGGCTACACCTTC.

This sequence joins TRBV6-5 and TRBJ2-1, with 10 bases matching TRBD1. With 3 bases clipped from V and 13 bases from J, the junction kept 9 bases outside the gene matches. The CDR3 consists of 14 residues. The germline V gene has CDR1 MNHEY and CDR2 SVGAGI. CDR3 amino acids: CASSYSGTGEVQFF. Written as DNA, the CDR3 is TGTGCCAGCAGTTATTCCGGGACAGGGGAAGTCCAGTTCTTC.

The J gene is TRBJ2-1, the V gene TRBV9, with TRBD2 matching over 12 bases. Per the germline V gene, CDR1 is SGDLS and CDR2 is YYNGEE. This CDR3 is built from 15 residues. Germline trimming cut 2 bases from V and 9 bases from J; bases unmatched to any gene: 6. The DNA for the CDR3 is TGTGCCAGCAGCGTTAGGACTAGCGGGATTCGTGAGCAGTTCTTC. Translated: CASSVRTSGIREQFF. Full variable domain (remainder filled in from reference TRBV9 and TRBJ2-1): DSGVTQTPKHLITATGQRVTLRCSPRSGDLSVYWYQQSLDQGLQFLIQYYNGEERAKGNILERFSAQQFPDLHSELNLSSLELGDSALYFCASSVRTSGIREQFFGPGTRLTVL.